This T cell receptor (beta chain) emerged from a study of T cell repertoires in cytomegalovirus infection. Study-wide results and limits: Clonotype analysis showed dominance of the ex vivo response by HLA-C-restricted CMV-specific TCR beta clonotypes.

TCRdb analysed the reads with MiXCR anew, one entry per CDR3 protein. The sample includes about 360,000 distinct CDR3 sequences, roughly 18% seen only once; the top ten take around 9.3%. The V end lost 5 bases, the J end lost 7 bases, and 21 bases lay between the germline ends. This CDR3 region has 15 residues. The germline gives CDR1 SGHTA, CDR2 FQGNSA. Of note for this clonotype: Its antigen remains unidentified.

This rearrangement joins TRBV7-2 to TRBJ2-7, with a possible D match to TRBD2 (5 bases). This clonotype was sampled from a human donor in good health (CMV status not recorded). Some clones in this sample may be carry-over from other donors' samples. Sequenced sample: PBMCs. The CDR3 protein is CASSSVVTLAGEQYF. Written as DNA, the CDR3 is TGTGCCAGCAGCAGCGTCGTGACCCTAGCTGGAGAGCAGTACTTC.